What follows are 24 T cell receptor beta chains derived from one specimen sequenced in a study of cytomegalovirus exposure and HLA in healthy donors. TCRdb's table, derived via immunoSEQ multiplex PCR, lists solely in-frame clones and lacks some. The data contain roughly 90,000 clones, 85% to 95% of them singletons. The material sequenced was PBMCs. Receptors were obtained from a woman aged 30 to 39 in good health and CMV-seropositive.

The genes are TRBV27 and TRBJ2-3; 9 bases are a match to TRBD2. Germline V gives CDR1 MNHEY, CDR2 SMNVEV (reference sequence). V trimming: 1 base; J trimming: 8 bases; junction bases outside the gene matches: 10. This CDR3 has 16 amino acids. CDR3 DNA sequence: TGTGCCAGCAGTTTATGGGCGGGAGGGGGGTCGAGTACGCAGTATTTT. Residues: CASSLWAGGGSSTQYF.

The genes are TRBV30 and TRBJ2-5, with 7 bases matching TRBD1. V trimming: 3 bases; J trimming: 7 bases; junction bases outside the gene matches: 14. Germline V gives CDR1 GTSNPN, CDR2 SVGIG (reference sequence). The CDR3 runs to 15 residues. DNA of the CDR3: TGTGCCTGGAGCCGAGGGAGTGACAGGGTTGCGACCCAGTACTTC. It encodes CAWSRGSDRVATQYF. Full variable domain (outside the CDR3, taken from reference TRBV30 and TRBJ2-5): SQTIHQWPATLVQPVGSPLSLECTVEGTSNPNLYWYRQAAGRGLQLLFYSVGIGQISSEVPQNLSASRPQDRQFILSSKKLLLSDSGFYLCAWSRGSDRVATQYFGPGTRLLVL.

The rearrangement joins TRBV5-1 to TRBJ2-3; 16 nucleotides match TRBD2. CDR1 SGHRS and CDR2 YFSETQ come from the germline V gene. The CDR3 length is 18 residues. The trim removed 0 bases at V and 6 bases at J, leaving 7 bases unmatched. The CDR3 reads CASSLAGTSGRARDTQYF. The CDR3 nucleotides read TGCGCCAGCAGCTTGGCCGGGACTAGCGGGAGGGCCAGGGATACGCAGTATTTT.

J is TRBJ1-5 and V is TRBV7-2, with no clear D. In germline, CDR1 is SGHTA, CDR2 FQGNSA. This CDR3 spans 14 amino acids. V was trimmed by 5 bases and J by 5 bases, leaving 13 bases between them. CDR3 coding DNA: TGTGCCAGCAGCCTAAGGCCAGACTATCAGCCCCAGCATTTT. The encoded protein is CASSLRPDYQPQHF. The whole variable domain, remainder taken from reference TRBV7-2 and TRBJ1-5, is GAGVSQSPSNKVTEKGKDVELRCDPISGHTALYWYRQSLGQGLEFLIYFQGNSAPDKSGLPSDRFSAERTGGSVSTLTIQRTQQEDSAVYLCASSLRPDYQPQHFGDGTRLSIL.

J is TRBJ2-3 and V is TRBV6-4, with TRBD2 matching over 9 bases. The CDR3 totals 16 residues. V was clipped by 6 bases and J by 6 bases; unmatched bases: 13. From germline, CDR1 is MRHNA and CDR2 SNTAGT. The CDR3 nucleotides read TGTGCCAGCAGCCCCGGTGGTAGCGGGAGTATGGATACGCAGTATTTT. The encoded protein is CASSPGGSGSMDTQYF.

J is TRBJ2-7 and V is TRBV5-4; TRBD1 is a possible D gene (5 bases). The CDR3 contains 14 residues. The germline V gene encodes CDR1 SGHNT and CDR2 YYREEE (reference sequence). V was clipped by 4 bases and J by 0 bases, with 11 bases between them. The CDR3 DNA is TGTGCCAGCAGCCCCAGGGCCAGCTCCTACGAGCAGTACTTC. This gives the protein CASSPRASSYEQYF.

V usage is TRBV4-3 and J usage is TRBJ2-1, with D possibly being TRBD2 (6 bases). Germline loops: CDR1 LGHNA, CDR2 YSLEER. Trimming removed 5 bases at V and 2 bases at J, with 19 bases between. This CDR3 region has 17 residues. The CDR3 DNA is TGCGCCAGCAGCTCTGCGGGACGTTCAAGTCCCTACAATGAGCAGTTCTTC. It translates to CASSSAGRSSPYNEQFF.

In DNA form, the CDR3 reads TGTGCCACCAGCAGGGGGGGAGGGGGTTACGAGCAGTACTTC. Protein product: CATSRGGGGYEQYF. The V gene is TRBV15, the J gene TRBJ2-7; maybe TRBD2 (7 bases). The CDR3 extends over 14 amino acids. Between the trimmed V and J ends, which lost 3 bases and 4 bases, there was a span of 13 bases. CDR1 LNHNV and CDR2 YYDKDF come from the germline V gene (reference sequence).

The chain recombines TRBV5-5 with TRBJ2-1, with TRBD1 matching 9 bases. The germline V gene has CDR1 SGHKS and CDR2 YYEKEE (reference sequence). V was pared by 0 bases and J by 6 bases, with 4 bases of the junction left unmatched. The CDR3 length is 15 residues. This CDR3 reads CASSLVGTGTNEQFF. DNA for the CDR3: TGTGCCAGCAGCTTGGTGGGGACAGGGACCAATGAGCAGTTCTTC. Full variable domain (missing parts from reference TRBV5-5 and TRBJ2-1): DAGVTQSPTHLIKTRGQQVTLRCSPISGHKSVSWYQQVLGQGPQFIFQYYEKEERGRGNFPDRFSARQFPNYSSELNVNALLLGDSALYLCASSLVGTGTNEQFFGPGTRLTVL.

The V and J genes are TRBV28 and TRBJ2-1; TRBD2 aligns across 9 bases. V was pared by 5 bases and J by 0 bases, with 20 bases of the junction left unmatched. Per the germline V gene, CDR1 is MDHEN and CDR2 is SYDVKM. This CDR3 region has 21 residues. The CDR3 reads CASSPDPGRGLATSSYNEQFF. For the CDR3, the DNA is TGTGCCAGCAGTCCCGATCCCGGTAGGGGACTAGCTACGAGCTCCTACAATGAGCAGTTCTTC.

The chain employs TRBV5-6 and TRBJ1-1; D gene uncertain. There are 14 residues in the CDR3. CDR1 is SGHDT and CDR2 is YYEEEE in the germline V gene. Between the trimmed V and J ends, which lost 0 bases and 7 bases, there was a span of 13 bases. CDR3 in amino acids: CASSLAGWADEAFF. The CDR3 DNA reads TGTGCCAGCAGCTTGGCGGGGTGGGCAGATGAAGCTTTCTTT.

The chain is built from TRBV28 and TRBJ1-5; D is unclear. Germline CDR1 reads MDHEN; CDR2 reads SYDVKM. V gave up 2 bases and J gave up 0 bases, with 8 bases separating them. This CDR3 has 15 residues. DNA for the CDR3: TGTGCCAGCAGTTTAAACAGCTATAGCAATCAGCCCCAGCATTTT. Protein: CASSLNSYSNQPQHF.

The chain joins TRBV5-1 to TRBJ2-2, with TRBD2 matching over 12 bases. The CDR3 loop spans 14 amino acids. V was pared by 3 bases and J by 7 bases, with 1 base of the junction left unmatched. The germline V gene encodes CDR1 SGHRS and CDR2 YFSETQ. CDR3 amino acids: CASSSSGRGGELFF. The CDR3 DNA reads TGCGCCAGCAGCTCTAGCGGGAGGGGCGGGGAGCTGTTTTTT.

With respect to this clone: The same CDR3 also results from other DNA sequences found in this sample. The CDR3 bases are TGTGCCAGCAGTTACAGCCGGGACAGAGCCTACGAGCAGTACTTC. Amino acid sequence: CASSYSRDRAYEQYF. The genes are TRBV6-5 and TRBJ2-7; 7 positions match TRBD1. The CDR3 contains 15 residues. The germline CDR1 and CDR2 sequences are MNHEY and SVGAGI. The ends lost 2 bases at V and 2 bases at J; junction bases unmatched: 6.

The chain recombines TRBV7-8 with TRBJ1-5, with 7 bases identical to TRBD1. J gave up 1 base and V 0 bases, and 9 bases lay outside the gene matches. CDR3 length equals 18 residues. CDR1 SGHVS and CDR2 FQNEAQ come from the germline V gene. The CDR3 spells CASSLATGRIRSNQPQHF. The CDR3 nucleotides are TGTGCCAGCAGCTTAGCGACAGGGAGGATTCGCAGCAATCAGCCCCAGCATTTT.

This rearrangement joins TRBV6-6 to TRBJ1-1; D unresolved. The ends were cut back, 7 bases at V and 4 bases at J, with 13 bases in the middle. Looked up from germline, CDR1 is MNHNY and CDR2 is SVGAGI (reference sequence). The CDR3 covers 13 residues. DNA for the CDR3: TGTGCCAGCACCCCGGGGATTTCCACTGAAGCTTTCTTT. Its protein product is CASTPGISTEAFF.

The chain uses TRBV10-1 and TRBJ2-5; D is unresolved. CDR3 length: 13 residues. Per the germline V gene, CDR1 is WNHNN and CDR2 is SYGVQD (reference sequence). The V and J ends lost 0 bases and 5 bases respectively, with 7 bases between them. The CDR3 sequence is CASSESPVETQYF. DNA of the CDR3: TGCGCCAGCAGTGAGTCCCCCGTTGAGACCCAGTACTTC.

The chain has TRBV19 and TRBJ1-2; 7 positions agree with TRBD1. The CDR3 totals 15 residues. Germline V gene sequence: CDR1 LNHDA, CDR2 SQIVND (reference sequence). After removal of 5 bases from V and 0 bases from J, the junction contained 6 bases not matched to a gene. The CDR3 protein is CASSPRQGSNYGYTF. In nucleotides, the CDR3 is TGTGCCAGTAGTCCAAGACAGGGTTCTAACTATGGCTACACCTTC.

This chain connects TRBV6-4 to TRBJ2-7; 13 bases align to TRBD2. CDR3 length equals 15 residues. Germline assignment: CDR1 MRHNA and CDR2 SNTAGT. Germline trimming cut 3 bases from V and 4 bases from J; bases unmatched to any gene: 3. For the CDR3, the DNA is TGTGCCAGCAGTGAAAGACTAGCGGGAGGTTACGAGCAGTACTTC. Its translation: CASSERLAGGYEQYF.

This clone appeared once. The chain joins TRBV19 to TRBJ2-1; possibly TRBD1 for D (5 bases). The CDR3 length is 16 residues. V was cut by 8 bases and J by 2 bases, with 19 bases left in between. Germline loops: CDR1 LNHDA, CDR2 SQIVND (reference sequence). CDR3 coding DNA: TGTGCCAGTTCCCAAGGGGTGGGGTGGCCCTACAATGAGCAGTTCTTC. Translating gives CASSQGVGWPYNEQFF.

The chain employs TRBV11-2 and TRBJ2-7; the D gene is possibly TRBD1 (5 bases). The germline V gene has CDR1 SGHAT and CDR2 FQNNGV. This CDR3 has 12 residues. The V gene lost 3 bases and the J gene lost 3 bases, with 6 bases spanning the gap. CDR3 sequence: CASSLGLYEQYF. The CDR3 DNA sequence: TGTGCCAGCAGCTTGGGGCTCTACGAGCAGTACTTC.

V is TRBV9 and J is TRBJ2-1; TRBD2 might be the D (6 bases). Germline-derived CDR1 and CDR2 are SGDLS and YYNGEE. V was pared by 0 bases and J by 4 bases, with 11 bases between. This CDR3 is built from 15 residues. The CDR3 DNA follows: TGTGCCAGCAGCGTAGAGTTAGCGGCGTACAATGAGCAGTTCTTC. The encoded protein is CASSVELAAYNEQFF.

The chain employs TRBV28 and TRBJ2-5; 14 bases agree with TRBD2. J was trimmed by 5 bases and V by 6 bases; bases with no gene match: 11. From germline, CDR1 is MDHEN and CDR2 SYDVKM. This CDR3 is built from 17 residues. CDR3 region: CASRPGGGTSGSETQYF. In nucleotides, the CDR3 is TGTGCCAGCAGACCTGGGGGGGGGACTAGCGGGAGTGAGACCCAGTACTTC.

The V and J genes are TRBV5-1 and TRBJ2-1; 11 positions agree with TRBD2. V lost 4 bases to trimming and J lost 4 bases; unmatched junction nucleotides: 10. CDR1 is SGHRS, CDR2 YFSETQ, per germline. This CDR3 has 17 amino acids. CDR3 region: CASSPAGASGRYNEQFF. CDR3 nucleotide sequence: TGCGCCAGCAGCCCTGCCGGGGCTAGCGGGAGGTACAATGAGCAGTTCTTC.